Shown below are 25 T cell receptor beta chains from a single sample sequenced in a study of neurological immune-mediated disorders. Documented time point: technical triplicate 1. TCRdb reprocessed the 5' RACE reads with MiXCR, giving one entry per CDR3 protein. The repertoire has 25,000 or so distinct CDR3 sequences, around 14% of them found once; the top ten carry less than 5.5%. Sequencing was carried out using CD4+ T cells from blood. These receptors were obtained from a female donor with HTLV-1-associated myelopathy (HAM/TSP).

This clonotype was found many times. V is TRBV5-1 and J is TRBJ2-3, with D perhaps TRBD1 or TRBD2 (5 bases each). The germline V and J ends were trimmed by 2 bases and 6 bases, with 13 bases remaining between them. In germline, CDR1 is SGHRS, CDR2 YFSETQ. CDR3 size: 14 residues. The CDR3 region has the DNA TGCGCCAGCAGCTTCGGGACCAGAGGTGATACGCAGTATTTT. As protein: CASSFGTRGDTQYF.

This clonotype was counted ten times or more. The gene calls are TRBV5-1 and TRBJ2-1; D is perhaps TRBD1 (5 bases). The V end was cut by 7 bases, the J end by 7 bases, with 21 bases between. CDR3 length: 15 amino acids. Germline CDR1 is SGHRS and CDR2 is YFSETQ. CDR3 nucleotide sequence: TGCGCCAGCGGTAGGGGCGGCAGCGCTAGGAATGAGCAGTTCTTC. Its protein product is CASGRGGSARNEQFF.

This clonotype was recorded many times. V gene TRBV7-8 combines with J gene TRBJ2-1; 12 bases are a match to TRBD2. V trimming: 1 base; J trimming: 10 bases; junction bases outside the gene matches: 5. This CDR3 is 15 amino acids long. Germline CDR1 SGHVS, CDR2 FQNEAQ. CDR3 in DNA: TGTGCCAGCAGCTTAGGACTAGCGGGGGCTGAGGAGCAGTTCTTC. The encoded protein is CASSLGLAGAEEQFF.

There are many counts of this clonotype. The CDR3, as DNA: TGCAGCGTCTCCATAGTGGGCACAGATACGCAGTATTTT. It yields the protein CSVSIVGTDTQYF. The chain recombines TRBV29-1 with TRBJ2-3; D gene unclear. The CDR3 length is 13 residues. The germline CDR1 and CDR2 sequences are SQVTM and ANQGSEA. V gave up 6 bases and J gave up 1 base, with 11 bases separating them.

At least ten counts were recorded for this clonotype. This chain connects TRBV20-1 to TRBJ1-2; D gene uncertain. Trimming stripped 3 bases from V and 4 bases from J, with 12 bases between. The CDR3 is made up of 13 amino acids. Germline V gene data show CDR1 as DFQATT and CDR2 as SNEGSKA (reference sequence). CDR3 DNA: TGCAGTGCTAGTTACATTCAGCTCTATGGCTACACCTTC. It translates to CSASYIQLYGYTF.

This clonotype was seen repeatedly, ten times or more. The chain couples TRBV25-1 to TRBJ1-5; TRBD1 aligns across 7 bases. Germline V gene lookup returns CDR1 MGHDK and CDR2 SYGVNS. The length of the CDR3 is 16 residues. J gave up 2 bases and V 6 bases, and 10 bases lay outside the gene matches. For the CDR3, the DNA is TGTGCCAGCAGAGACAGGGTTAGTCTTCGCAATCAGCCCCAGCATTTT. The encoded protein is CASRDRVSLRNQPQHF.

This clonotype was recorded at least ten times. The rearrangement uses TRBV27 and TRBJ2-3, with D uncertain. V shed 9 bases and J shed 5 bases, with 18 bases lying between them. The CDR3 is made up of 14 amino acids. Per the germline V gene, CDR1 is MNHEY and CDR2 is SMNVEV (reference sequence). The CDR3 nucleotides are TGTGCCAGTCGGTCGTCTAGGTCAGGAGATACGCAGTATTTT. Translating gives CASRSSRSGDTQYF.

As for this clonotype: The junction differs from germline at one of its ends, possibly a read error. V usage is TRBV20-1 and J usage is TRBJ2-7; no clear D gene. This CDR3 region has 12 residues. Germline CDR1 DFQATT, CDR2 SNEGSKA (reference sequence). Written as DNA, the CDR3 is TGCAGTGCTAGCCAGCAGTCCTACGATCAGTACTTC. This gives the protein CSASQQSYDQYF.

In this sample, this clonotype turned up many times. The chain recombines TRBV30 with TRBJ2-3, with 7 bases identical to TRBD1. Germline V lookup: CDR1 GTSNPN, CDR2 SVGIG (reference sequence). J was trimmed by 14 bases and V by 3 bases; bases with no gene match: 11. The CDR3 runs to 12 residues. The CDR3 bases are TGTGCCTGGAGAACGAAGGGGGCTCGGGTGTATTTT. Protein product: CAWRTKGARVYF. Together with reference TRBV30 and TRBJ2-3, the CDR3 gives the full variable domain: SQTIHQWPATLVQPVGSPLSLECTVEGTSNPNLYWYRQAAGRGLQLLFYSVGIGQISSEVPQNLSASRPQDRQFILSSKKLLLSDSGFYLCAWRTKGARVYFGPGTRLTVL.

This clonotype was seen ten or more times. This chain uses TRBV20-1 with TRBJ2-7; 8 bases match TRBD2. Germline CDR1 and CDR2: DFQATT and SNEGSKA (reference sequence). The length of the CDR3 is 16 residues. V trimming: 5 bases; J trimming: 3 bases; junction bases outside the gene matches: 15. The CDR3 here is CSASRPGLGVDYEQYF. The CDR3 bases are TGCAGTGCTTCACGACCGGGACTAGGCGTGGACTACGAGCAGTACTTC.

The chain joins TRBV5-1 to TRBJ1-2; maybe TRBD1 (5 bases). Trimming pared 4 bases from V and 4 bases from J, leaving 14 bases between. There are 14 residues in the CDR3. The germline gives CDR1 SGHRS, CDR2 YFSETQ. CDR3 in DNA: TGCGCCAGCAGCCGGGACGGGCCGGGCTATGGCTACACCTTC. This sequence encodes CASSRDGPGYGYTF.

This clonotype was picked up many times. V and J are TRBV20-1 and TRBJ1-5; D gene uncertain. V was clipped by 6 bases and J by 6 bases, with 12 bases between them. The CDR3 sequence is 12 residues long. CDR1 and CDR2 from the germline V gene are DFQATT and SNEGSKA (reference sequence). The CDR3 is CSAPGVGQPQHF. The CDR3, as DNA: TGCAGTGCCCCCGGGGTCGGTCAGCCCCAGCATTTT.

This clonotype has at least ten counts. The chain couples TRBV5-5 to TRBJ1-6; D unclear. Germline lookup yields CDR1 SGHKS and CDR2 YYEKEE (reference sequence). Trimming removed 2 bases at V and 7 bases at J, with 10 bases between. The CDR3 is 14 residues long. The CDR3 sequence is CASSLALNNSPLHF. CDR3 bases: TGTGCCAGCAGCTTAGCACTGAACAATTCACCCCTCCACTTT.

This clonotype was found many times. The chain employs TRBV20-1 and TRBJ1-4; TRBD1 matches at 7 bases. Germline lookup yields CDR1 DFQATT and CDR2 SNEGSKA (reference sequence). The CDR3 loop spans 13 amino acids. The trim removed 6 bases at V and 4 bases at J, leaving 5 bases unmatched. The chain's CDR3 is CSAPGQFNEKLFF. CDR3 bases: TGCAGTGCACCGGGACAGTTTAATGAAAAACTGTTTTTT.

The table lists this clonotype with many counts. V is TRBV20-1 and J is TRBJ2-5; 12 nucleotides agree with TRBD2. Germline lookup yields CDR1 DFQATT and CDR2 SNEGSKA (reference sequence). CDR3 length: 17 amino acids. The V gene end was trimmed by 3 bases and the J gene end by 1 base; junction bases not matched to a gene: 9. CDR3 protein: CSASRASGGAPQETQYF. The CDR3 DNA reads TGCAGTGCTAGCAGGGCTAGCGGGGGGGCTCCCCAAGAGACCCAGTACTTC.

In this sample, this clonotype turned up many times. This chain links TRBV4-2 with TRBJ2-5; D is undetermined. This CDR3 comprises 15 residues. Germline V gene lookup returns CDR1 LGHNA and CDR2 YNFKEQ. Trimming pared 0 bases from V and 8 bases from J, leaving 16 bases between. CDR3 nucleotide sequence: TGTGCCAGCAGCCAAGATAACTATAAAACGGGCACCCAGTACTTC. It translates to CASSQDNYKTGTQYF.

The sample holds many counts of this clonotype. The rearrangement links TRBV10-3 to TRBJ2-7; perhaps TRBD1 as D (5 bases). Germline lookup yields CDR1 ENHRY and CDR2 SYGVKD. V lost 3 bases and J 3 bases, leaving 9 bases between the germline ends. This CDR3 contains 13 residues. The CDR3 nucleotides read TGTGCCATCAGTGACAAGCAGGGCTACGAGCAGTACTTC. Residues: CAISDKQGYEQYF.

This clonotype was seen at least ten times. The J gene is TRBJ1-6, the V gene TRBV12-3 or TRBV12-4; D unclear. V lost 6 bases and J 8 bases, leaving 8 bases between the germline ends. CDR3 size: 12 residues. This CDR3 reads CASRLHHSPLHF. The DNA of the CDR3 is TGTGCCAGCAGACTGCATCATTCACCCCTCCACTTT.

There are many counts of this clonotype. The rearrangement uses TRBV7-3 and TRBJ1-1; D ambiguous. V was trimmed by 2 bases and J by 2 bases, leaving 6 bases between them. CDR1 SGHTA and CDR2 FQGTGA come from the germline V gene. The CDR3 spans 13 residues. CDR3 in DNA: TGTGCCAGCAGCTTACAGCCTAACACTGAAGCTTTCTTT. Residues: CASSLQPNTEAFF. Full variable domain (remainder filled in from reference TRBV7-3 and TRBJ1-1): GAGVSQTPSNKVTEKGKYVELRCDPISGHTALYWYRQSLGQGPEFLIYFQGTGAADDSGLPNDRFFAVRPEGSVSTLKIQRTERGDSAVYLCASSLQPNTEAFFGQGTRLTVV.

This clonotype was seen repeatedly, ten times or more. The chain joins TRBV6-5 to TRBJ2-1, with a tentative D call TRBD1 (6 bases). The CDR3 covers 11 residues. CDR1 is MNHEY, CDR2 SVGAGI, per germline. V dropped 10 bases and J dropped 4 bases, with 8 bases sitting between them. This CDR3 reads CATRGYNEQFF. The CDR3 DNA is TGTGCCACCAGGGGTTACAATGAGCAGTTCTTC.

In its sample, this clonotype was seen many times. The chain has TRBV24-1 and TRBJ2-3; D ambiguous. This CDR3 has 12 amino acids. Germline CDR1 reads KGHDR; CDR2 reads SFDVKD. The V end lost 4 bases, the J end lost 5 bases, and 6 bases lay between the germline ends. The CDR3: CATSEGRDTQYF. CDR3 DNA: TGTGCCACCAGTGAGGGTAGAGATACGCAGTATTTT.

This clonotype has ten or more counts. J is TRBJ2-1 and V is TRBV7-9, with D perhaps TRBD1 (5 bases). The CDR3 consists of 16 residues. Germline V lookup: CDR1 SEHNR, CDR2 FQNEAQ (reference sequence). V was cut by 2 bases and J by 5 bases, with 16 bases left in between. CDR3 amino acids: CASSLPRLGRNNEQFF. CDR3 DNA: TGTGCCAGCAGCTTACCCCGACTGGGGCGGAACAATGAGCAGTTCTTC.

This clonotype was seen repeatedly, ten times or more. The chain couples TRBV28 to TRBJ2-1, with TRBD1 matching over 10 bases. Germline CDR1 and CDR2: MDHEN and SYDVKM. The CDR3 consists of 16 residues. With V trimmed by 8 bases and J by 6 bases, 13 bases remained unmatched. This chain's CDR3 is CASPASGTGAFNEQFF. The CDR3 region has the DNA TGTGCCAGCCCAGCTTCCGGGACAGGGGCATTCAATGAGCAGTTCTTC.

This chain connects TRBV5-4 to TRBJ1-6; 9 bases are a match to TRBD1. V shed 1 base, J shed 7 bases, and the junction held 0 bases outside the gene matches. This CDR3 spans 14 amino acids. From germline, CDR1 is SGHNT and CDR2 YYREEE (reference sequence). The chain's CDR3 is CASSLTGGNSPLHF. In nucleotides, the CDR3 is TGTGCCAGCAGCTTGACAGGGGGCAATTCACCCCTCCACTTT.

This clonotype came up many times. The J gene is TRBJ2-1, the V gene TRBV5-1; TRBD2 agrees at 12 bases. The V and J ends lost 4 bases and 7 bases, in that order; junction bases with no gene match: 9. Germline values: CDR1 SGHRS, CDR2 YFSETQ. The length of the CDR3 is 16 residues. CDR3 residues: CASSIRTSGVGNEQFF. DNA for the CDR3: TGCGCCAGCAGCATTCGGACTAGCGGGGTGGGGAATGAGCAGTTCTTC.